These T cell receptor beta chains were read from a single sample in a study of blood T cell repertoires in COVID-19. Generated by immunoSEQ multiplex PCR, the TCRdb table keeps only in-frame clones and is missing some. The table shows over 250,000 clones, with 70% to 90% occurring only once. The sample was peripheral blood. The receptors here all came from a woman aged 70 to 79 with acute or convalescent COVID-19. CDR3s include the opening cysteine and the closing phenylalanine or tryptophan. A D gene is named only where the DNA matches it firmly. Expanded clones are given a class, and other clones once, few, many or no size at all.

>TRBJ2-1|-|TRBV2|-
CASSPVGRGDEQFF
TGTGCCAGCAGCCCGGTGGGGCGGGGCGATGAGCAGTTCTTC
>TRBJ1-1|-|TRBV7-8|TRBD1
CASSLGQGFAEAFF
TGTGCCAGCAGCTTAGGACAGGGGTTCGCTGAAGCTTTCTTT
>TRBJ1-6|-|TRBV2|TRBD1
CASSVRAGGDSPLHF
TGTGCCAGCAGTGTGAGGGCAGGGGGTGATTCACCCCTCCACTTT
>TRBJ2-1|-|TRBV7-2|TRBD1
CASSSGQGAREQFF
TGTGCCAGCAGCTCCGGACAGGGGGCACGTGAGCAGTTCTTC
>TRBJ2-7|many|TRBV7-3|-
CASSLGQATEQYF
TGTGCCAGCAGCTTAGGGCAGGCAACCGAGCAGTACTTC
>TRBJ2-7|-|TRBV5-6|-
CASSRGQTTTYEQYF
TGTGCCAGCAGTCGTGGACAGACTACGACCTACGAGCAGTACTTC
>TRBJ2-5|-|TRBV5-1|-
CASSLRNQETQYF
TGCGCCAGCAGCTTGCGTAACCAAGAGACCCAGTACTTC
>TRBJ2-1|-|TRBV2|TRBD2
CASRRTSGGSYNEQFF
TGTGCCAGCAGGAGGACTAGCGGGGGGTCTTACAATGAGCAGTTCTTC
>TRBJ2-7|-|TRBV6-5|TRBD2
CASTGLAVSYEQYF
TGTGCCAGTACCGGACTAGCGGTATCCTACGAGCAGTACTTC
>TRBJ1-2|few|TRBV5-1|-
CASSLERANYGYTF
TGCGCCAGCAGCTTGGAGCGAGCTAACTATGGCTACACCTTC
>TRBJ2-7|-|TRBV5-1|-
CASTPDRLYEQYF
TGCGCCAGCACCCCGGACAGACTCTACGAGCAGTACTTC
>TRBJ1-2|-|TRBV18|-
CASSEGSLNYGYTF
TGTGCCAGCTCGGAGGGGAGCCTTAACTATGGCTACACCTTC
>TRBJ1-2|-|TRBV10-3|-
CAIRGDSQGYTF
TGTGCCATCAGGGGTGACAGCCAAGGCTACACCTTC
>TRBJ1-2|-|TRBV21-1|-
CASSKGGQGISEGYTF
TGTGCCAGCAGCAAAGGGGGACAGGGGATATCAGAAGGCTACACCTTC
>TRBJ1-5|-|TRBV16|TRBD1
CASSQPRDRGMKDQPQHF
TGTGCCAGCAGCCAACCACGGGACAGGGGGATGAAGGATCAGCCCCAGCATTTT
>TRBJ1-2|-|TRBV6-5|-
CASSYSRQGKGGYTF
TGTGCCAGCAGTTACTCGCGGCAGGGAAAGGGTGGCTACACCTTC
>TRBJ1-5|-|TRBV19|-
CASSIWAGGNQPQHF
TGTGCCAGTAGTATATGGGCAGGGGGCAATCAGCCCCAGCATTTT
>TRBJ1-2|-|TRBV6-6|-
CASSAGPATPYGYTF
TGTGCCAGCAGTGCAGGGCCCGCTACGCCCTATGGCTACACCTTC
>TRBJ1-1|-|TRBV5-1|-
CASSSQGNMNTEAFF
TGCGCCAGCAGCTCTCAGGGGAACATGAACACTGAAGCTTTCTTT
>TRBJ2-3|-|TRBV18|TRBD1
CASSPSRGQGSNTQYF
TGTGCCAGCTCCCCCTCCCGGGGACAGGGGTCCAATACGCAGTATTTT